These T cell receptor beta chains were read from a single sample in a study of control samples from healthy donors and cancer patients. Sequencing used immunoSEQ multiplex PCR; TCRdb keeps in-frame clones, though not all of them. There are around 68,000 clones in the sample; roughly 80% occur only once, and about 15% lies in the top ten. The sample consisted of blood. The receptors were gathered from a man aged 45-65 years in good health. The CDR3 runs from the conserved cysteine through the conserved F or W. The D gene is left open where the match is weak. The size of a clone is reported for some rows only, either as once, few or many, or as a class for expanded clones.

>-|-|TRBV5-6|TRBJ2-5
TGTGCCAGCATGAGGCCGGACGGCCATGAGACCCAGTACTTC
CASMRPDGHETQYF
>TRBD1|-|TRBV30|TRBJ1-2
TGTGCCTGGAACCCGGACAGGGACCTCAGCTACACCTTC
CAWNPDRDLSYTF
>-|few|TRBV30|TRBJ1-2
TGTGCCTGGAGTCGGGGCTATGGCTACACCTTC
CAWSRGYGYTF
>-|-|TRBV30|TRBJ1-3
TGTGCCTCCTCACACGAGGCTTCTCCTTCTGGAAACACCATATATTTT
CASSHEASPSGNTIYF
>TRBD2|-|TRBV5-1|TRBJ2-5
TGCGCCAGCAGCTATACCCCGGGACTAGCGGGAATCGAGACCCAGTACTTC
CASSYTPGLAGIETQYF
>-|-|TRBV5-6|TRBJ1-2
TGTGCCAGCAGCTTGGCCGGGACGGCGAACTATGGCTACACCTTC
CASSLAGTANYGYTF
>TRBD2|-|TRBV7-2|TRBJ2-7
TGTGCCAGCAGCTTAGAACTAGCGGGAGGGGTCGAGCAGTACTTC
CASSLELAGGVEQYF
>-|-|TRBV5-5|TRBJ2-1
TGTGCCAGCAGCTTGGATTCTGAGTCGAGTCGGTTCTTC
CASSLDSESSRFF
>TRBD1|-|TRBV29-1|TRBJ1-4
TGCAGCGTTCTCGGGACAGGGGAGGAAAAACTGTTTTTT
CSVLGTGEEKLFF
>-|-|TRBV5-1|TRBJ1-3
TGCGCCAGCAGCCCTAGTTCAGGGAGCTCTGGAAACACCATATATTTT
CASSPSSGSSGNTIYF
>TRBD2|few|TRBV5-1|TRBJ2-1
TGCGCCAGCAGCCACGCTACTAGCGGGTCTAATCCGTTCTTC
CASSHATSGSNPFF
>TRBD1|-|TRBV19|TRBJ1-5
TGTGCCAGTAGTATGGGCACAGGGGGCCGGGCGGGATATCAGCCCCAGCATTTT
CASSMGTGGRAGYQPQHF
>-|-|TRBV7-2|TRBJ1-2
TGTGCCAGCAGCCTATATGACAGGTTGGGTGGCTACACCTTC
CASSLYDRLGGYTF
>-|-|TRBV9|TRBJ1-1
TGTGCCAGCAGCCGCTTAGGAGGGGCGGGAAACACTGAAGCTTTCTTT
CASSRLGGAGNTEAFF
>-|-|TRBV5-1|TRBJ2-1
TGCGCCAGCAGCTTGGTAGGTTTGAATGAGCAGTTCTTC
CASSLVGLNEQFF
>-|few|TRBV19|TRBJ2-6
TGTGCCAGTAGTATCCGAGGGTTCTCTGGGGCCAACGTCCTGACTTTC
CASSIRGFSGANVLTF
>-|-|TRBV3-1/TRBV3-2|TRBJ2-5
TGTGCCAGCAGCCAAGATTATGTGAACCAAGAGACCCAGTACTTC
CASSQDYVNQETQYF
>-|once|TRBV18|TRBJ1-2
TGTGCCAGCTCACCACCGACAGTTTATGGCTACACCTTC
CASSPPTVYGYTF
>-|-|TRBV19|TRBJ1-3
TGTGCCAGTAGTATAGACCTCGGGGCCTACTCTGGAAACACCATATATTTT
CASSIDLGAYSGNTIYF
>-|-|TRBV14|TRBJ2-3
TGTGCCAGCAGCCAAGACCCGGGACTTTCTAATACGCAGTATTTT
CASSQDPGLSNTQYF
>TRBD1|-|TRBV7-2|TRBJ1-1
TGTGCCAGCAGCTCCCCCAACAGGGGGAAAGCTTTCTTT
CASSSPNRGKAFF
>-|-|TRBV5-8|TRBJ1-1
TGTGCCAGCACGGAAGACAGGTCCACGCTGAGGGACACTGAAGCTTTCTTT
CASTEDRSTLRDTEAFF
>-|-|TRBV19|TRBJ1-5
TGTGCCAGTAGTATAGATCTAGACGGCCCAGGGGGCAATCAGCCCCAGCATTTT
CASSIDLDGPGGNQPQHF
>TRBD1|-|TRBV19|TRBJ1-2
TGTGCCACCAGTAAGGACAGGGGGATAGGCTACACCTTC
CATSKDRGIGYTF
>-|few|TRBV7-8|TRBJ2-2
TGTGCCAGCAGCTTAGTTCGGGCGGGGATACAGAACACCGGGGAGCTGTTTTTT
CASSLVRAGIQNTGELFF
>TRBD1|once|TRBV10-1|TRBJ1-3
TGCGCCAGCCCCGCCCGGGGACAGAGGAACACCATATATTTT
CASPARGQRNTIYF
>-|-|TRBV7-2|TRBJ1-2
TGTGCCAGCAGCTCTGGGCGAAACTATGGCTACACCTTC
CASSSGRNYGYTF
>-|once|TRBV6-5|TRBJ2-7
TGTGCCAGCAGCCAACTTGACATCTACGAGCAGTACTTC
CASSQLDIYEQYF
>-|-|TRBV30|TRBJ1-1
TGTGCCTGGAGTAGGCCGTTTATGAACACTGAAGCTTTCTTT
CAWSRPFMNTEAFF
>-|-|TRBV19|TRBJ1-4
TGTGCCAGTAGTAGAACTCGGAATGAAAAACTGTTTTTT
CASSRTRNEKLFF
>-|-|TRBV7-2|TRBJ2-1
TGTGCCAGCAGCTTAAATAGACGGGACATCAATGAGCAGTTCTTC
CASSLNRRDINEQFF
>-|-|TRBV24-1|TRBJ2-5
TGTGCCACCATGAATACCGGACGCGAGACCCAGTACTTC
CATMNTGRETQYF
>TRBD2|-|TRBV7-9|TRBJ2-3
TGTGCCAGCAGCCCGACCGGGACTAGCGTGAATACGCAGTATTTT
CASSPTGTSVNTQYF
>TRBD2|-|TRBV12-3/TRBV12-4|TRBJ2-3
TGTGCCAGCAGCCCTCGACTAAGCGGGAGCCCGGATTTT
CASSPRLSGSPDF
>-|-|TRBV9|TRBJ1-4
TGTGCCAGCAGCGTAGTCCAGGGAGGGAAACTGTTTTTT
CASSVVQGGKLFF
>-|few|TRBV5-1|TRBJ2-1
TGCGCCAGCAGCTTGGTTGCGGGGGCCGATGAGCAGTTCTTC
CASSLVAGADEQFF
>TRBD2|-|TRBV24-1|TRBJ2-2
TGTGCCACCAGTTATGCTAGCGGGAACACGGGCACCGGGGAGCTGTTTTTT
CATSYASGNTGTGELFF
>-|-|TRBV2|TRBJ2-7
TGTGCCAGCAATTCAGGGGGGGACGAGCAGTACTTC
CASNSGGDEQYF
>-|-|TRBV7-2|TRBJ1-2
TGTGCCAGCAGCCCAAACGACAGAAACTATGGCTACACCTTC
CASSPNDRNYGYTF
>-|-|TRBV12-3/TRBV12-4|TRBJ1-4
TGTGCCAGCAGTTGGACAATAGGTGAAAAACTGTTTTTT
CASSWTIGEKLFF
>-|-|TRBV7-9|TRBJ2-2
TGTGCCAGCAGCTTACCTCAAGCGAACACCGGGGAGCTGTTTTTT
CASSLPQANTGELFF
>-|-|TRBV6-4|TRBJ2-1
TGTGCCAGCAGTCTTTCACATACCTACAATGAGCAGTTCTTC
CASSLSHTYNEQFF
>-|-|TRBV9|TRBJ2-1
TGTGCCAGCAGCGACTCATACCCTGGGGATGAGCAGTTCTTC
CASSDSYPGDEQFF
>TRBD1|-|TRBV4-1|TRBJ1-1
TGCGCCAGCAGCCAATCCACCCACAGGGGAAGGGCTTTGGACACTGAAGCTTTCTTT
CASSQSTHRGRALDTEAFF
>TRBD1|-|TRBV9|TRBJ2-2
TGTGCCAGCAGCACCAGACAGGGGGCGATCGGGGAGCTGTTTTTT
CASSTRQGAIGELFF
>TRBD2|-|TRBV5-4|TRBJ2-3
TGTGCCAGCAGCCAGACTAGCGGGGGGGGAGATACGCAGTATTTT
CASSQTSGGGDTQYF
>-|-|TRBV7-9|TRBJ2-7
TGTGCCAGCAGCCTAAGCTCCTACGAGCAGTACTTC
CASSLSSYEQYF